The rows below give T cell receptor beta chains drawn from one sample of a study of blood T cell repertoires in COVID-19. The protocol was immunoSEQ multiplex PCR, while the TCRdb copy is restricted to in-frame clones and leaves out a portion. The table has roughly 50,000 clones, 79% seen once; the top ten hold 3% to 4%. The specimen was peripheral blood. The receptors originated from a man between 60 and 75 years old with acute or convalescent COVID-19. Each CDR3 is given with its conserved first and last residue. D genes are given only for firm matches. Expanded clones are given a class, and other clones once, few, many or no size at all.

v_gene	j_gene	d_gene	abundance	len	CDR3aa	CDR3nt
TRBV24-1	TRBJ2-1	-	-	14	CATSDSGLQNEQFF	TGTGCCACCAGTGATTCGGGACTTCAAAATGAGCAGTTCTTC
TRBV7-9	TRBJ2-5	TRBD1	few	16	CASSLLGGLNQETQYF	TGTGCCAGCAGCTTATTAGGGGGCCTCAACCAAGAGACCCAGTACTTC
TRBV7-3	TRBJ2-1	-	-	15	CASSSDSTPYNEQFF	TGTGCCAGCAGCTCCGACTCCACTCCCTACAATGAGCAGTTCTTC
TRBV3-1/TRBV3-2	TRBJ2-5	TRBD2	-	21	CASSLTSLGPGLAGGDLDQYF	TGTGCCAGCAGCCTAACCTCCCTCGGCCCTGGACTAGCGGGAGGGGACCTTGACCAGTACTTC
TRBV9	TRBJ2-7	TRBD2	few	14	CASSVSSGSYEQYF	TGTGCCAGCAGCGTTTCTAGCGGATCCTACGAGCAGTACTTC
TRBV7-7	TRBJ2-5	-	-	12	CASSPSDGTQYF	TGTGCCAGCAGCCCTAGCGACGGGACCCAGTACTTC
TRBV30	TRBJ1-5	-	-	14	CAWERAEGNQPQHF	TGTGCCTGGGAGAGGGCGGAGGGCAATCAGCCCCAGCATTTT
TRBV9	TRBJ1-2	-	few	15	CASSVGLGRDYGYTF	TGTGCCAGCAGCGTAGGTTTAGGCAGGGACTATGGCTACACCTTC
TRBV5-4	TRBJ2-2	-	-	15	CASSHGTLDTGELFF	TGTGCCAGCAGCCACGGGACTCTCGACACCGGGGAGCTGTTTTTT
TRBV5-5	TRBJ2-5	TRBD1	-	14	CASSVTGSLETQYF	TGTGCCAGCAGCGTGACAGGGTCCCTAGAGACCCAGTACTTC
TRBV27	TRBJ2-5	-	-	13	CASSLFRGETQYF	TGTGCCAGCAGTTTATTTAGGGGAGAGACCCAGTACTTC
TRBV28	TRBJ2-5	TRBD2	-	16	CASSSGGLAKQETQYF	TGTGCCAGCAGTTCGGGGGGGCTAGCAAAACAAGAGACCCAGTACTTC
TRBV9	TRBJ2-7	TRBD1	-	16	CASSVASEGALYEQYF	TGTGCCAGCAGCGTAGCAAGTGAGGGGGCCCTCTACGAGCAGTACTTC
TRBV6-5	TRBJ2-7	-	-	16	CASSYSRLGGSYEQYF	TGTGCCAGCAGTTACTCTAGACTTGGAGGCTCCTACGAGCAGTACTTC
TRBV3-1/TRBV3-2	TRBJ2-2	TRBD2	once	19	CASSQDSLAGGPGDGELFF	TGTGCCAGCAGCCAAGATTCCCTAGCGGGAGGGCCGGGGGACGGGGAGCTGTTTTTT
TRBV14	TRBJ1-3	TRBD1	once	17	CASSQDSDRDSGNTIYF	TGTGCCAGCAGCCAAGATTCGGACAGGGACTCTGGAAACACCATATATTTT
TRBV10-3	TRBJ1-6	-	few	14	CAISGSREASPLHF	TGTGCCATCAGTGGCAGTAGAGAGGCTTCACCCCTCCACTTT
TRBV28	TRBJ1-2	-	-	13	CASTPGVKSGYTF	TGTGCCAGCACTCCGGGGGTAAAGAGTGGCTACACCTTC
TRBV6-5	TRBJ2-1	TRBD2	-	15	CASSTWTSGNNEQFF	TGTGCCAGCAGTACATGGACTAGCGGGAACAATGAGCAGTTCTTC
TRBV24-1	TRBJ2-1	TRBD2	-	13	CATRGGAGNEQFF	TGTGCCACCCGGGGGGGAGCGGGCAATGAGCAGTTCTTC
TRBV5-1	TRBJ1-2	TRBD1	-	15	CASTPFGTGEYGYTF	TGCGCCAGCACCCCTTTTGGGACAGGCGAATATGGCTACACCTTC
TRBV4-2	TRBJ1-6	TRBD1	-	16	CASSRLTGQSNSPLHF	TGTGCCAGCAGCCGATTAACGGGACAGTCGAATTCACCCCTCCACTTT
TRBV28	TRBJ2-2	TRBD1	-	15	CASSLLDRTTGELFF	TGTGCCAGCAGTTTACTGGACAGGACCACCGGGGAGCTGTTTTTT
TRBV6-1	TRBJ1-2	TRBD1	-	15	CASSEAGTVNYGYTF	TGTGCCAGCAGTGAAGCCGGGACAGTTAACTATGGCTACACCTTC
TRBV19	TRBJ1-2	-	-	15	CASSIDPQGNYGYTF	TGTGCCAGTAGTATAGACCCCCAGGGAAACTATGGCTACACCTTC
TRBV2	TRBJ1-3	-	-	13	CASSDGRENTIYF	TGTGCCAGCAGTGATGGCAGGGAAAACACCATATATTTT
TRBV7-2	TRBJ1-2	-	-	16	CASSLDRERGAYGYTF	TGTGCCAGCAGCTTAGACAGGGAAAGGGGAGCCTATGGCTACACCTTC
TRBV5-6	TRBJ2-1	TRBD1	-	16	CASSLLGRGRINEQFF	TGTGCCAGCAGCTTGCTGGGCAGGGGGCGGATAAATGAGCAGTTCTTC
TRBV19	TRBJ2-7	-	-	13	CASNLRRGYEQYF	TGTGCCAGTAATTTAAGACGGGGCTACGAGCAGTACTTC
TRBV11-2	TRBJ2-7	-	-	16	CASSSYTPDFPYEQYF	TGTGCCAGCAGCTCTTATACCCCGGACTTCCCCTACGAGCAGTACTTC
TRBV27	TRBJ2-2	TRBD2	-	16	CASSLTSGRWTGELFF	TGTGCCAGCAGTTTAACTAGCGGGAGATGGACCGGGGAGCTGTTTTTT
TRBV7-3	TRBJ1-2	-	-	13	CASTSGPGYGYTF	TGTGCCAGCACCTCAGGGCCAGGGTACGGCTACACCTTC
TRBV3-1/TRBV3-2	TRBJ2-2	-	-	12	CASSPLYGELFF	TGTGCCAGCAGCCCTTTATACGGGGAGCTGTTTTTT
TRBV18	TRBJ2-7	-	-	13	CASSLPTVHEQYF	TGTGCCAGCTCACTTCCGACAGTCCACGAGCAGTACTTC
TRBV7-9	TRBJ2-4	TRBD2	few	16	CASSLGAGLAKNIQYF	TGTGCCAGCAGCTTAGGAGCGGGACTAGCCAAAAACATTCAGTACTTC
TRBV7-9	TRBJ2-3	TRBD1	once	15	CASSPGTGSPDTQYF	TGTGCCAGCAGCCCCGGGACAGGGAGTCCAGATACGCAGTATTTT
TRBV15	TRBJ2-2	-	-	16	CATSRGSGLNTGELFF	TGTGCCACCAGCAGAGGCTCCGGACTTAACACCGGGGAGCTGTTTTTT
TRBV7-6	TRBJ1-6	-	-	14	CASSLVGSGSPLHF	TGTGCCAGCAGCTTAGTAGGGAGTGGATCACCCCTCCACTTT
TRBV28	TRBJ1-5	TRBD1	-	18	CASNPPGTGGYSNQPQHF	TGTGCCAGCAACCCGCCCGGGACAGGGGGTTATAGCAATCAGCCCCAGCATTTT
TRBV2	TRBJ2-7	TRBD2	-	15	CASSDWLAGGSEQYF	TGTGCCAGCAGTGACTGGCTAGCGGGAGGAAGCGAGCAGTACTTC
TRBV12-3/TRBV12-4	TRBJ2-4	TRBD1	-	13	CASSLGQTNIQYF	TGTGCCAGCAGTTTGGGACAGACGAACATTCAGTACTTC
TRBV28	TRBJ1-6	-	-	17	CASSLLRGASYNSPLHF	TGTGCCAGCAGCCTCCTCCGGGGTGCTTCCTATAATTCACCCCTCCACTTT
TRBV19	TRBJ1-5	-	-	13	CASSSNRDQPQHF	TGTGCCAGTAGTTCTAACAGGGACCAGCCCCAGCATTTT
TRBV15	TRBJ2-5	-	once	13	CATSRTSQETQYF	TGTGCCACCAGCAGGACTAGTCAAGAGACCCAGTACTTC
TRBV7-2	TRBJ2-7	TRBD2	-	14	CASSFGTRDYEQYF	TGTGCCAGCAGCTTTGGGACTAGAGACTACGAGCAGTACTTC
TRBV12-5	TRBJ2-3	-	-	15	CASAELAEVRDTQYF	TGTGCTAGTGCTGAGTTGGCGGAGGTGAGGGATACGCAGTATTTT
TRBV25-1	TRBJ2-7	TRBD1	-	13	CASSLDRGSEQYF	TGTGCCAGCAGTCTCGACAGGGGTAGCGAGCAGTACTTC
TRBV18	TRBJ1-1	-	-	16	CASSPAGGPGDTEAFF	TGTGCCAGCTCACCAGCCGGGGGGCCGGGGGACACTGAAGCTTTCTTT
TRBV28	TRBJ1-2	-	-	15	CASSFQDRREYGYTF	TGTGCCAGCAGTTTTCAGGACAGAAGAGAGTATGGCTACACCTTC
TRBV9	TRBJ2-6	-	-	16	CASSVATAAGANVLTF	TGTGCCAGCAGCGTAGCTACCGCTGCTGGGGCCAACGTCCTGACTTTC
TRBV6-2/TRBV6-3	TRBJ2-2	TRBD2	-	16	CASSYESLAGVGELFF	TGTGCCAGCAGTTACGAAAGCTTAGCGGGAGTCGGGGAGCTGTTTTTT
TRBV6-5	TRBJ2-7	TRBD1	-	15	CASRPGTGSRNEQYF	TGTGCCAGCAGGCCAGGGACAGGGAGTAGGAACGAGCAGTACTTC
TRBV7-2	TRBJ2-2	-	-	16	CASSPPGGTSGRELFF	TGTGCCAGCAGCCCCCCCGGAGGGACCTCCGGGAGGGAGCTGTTTTTT
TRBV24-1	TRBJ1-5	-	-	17	CATSGEPDRDSNQPQHF	TGTGCCACCAGTGGAGAGCCTGACAGAGATAGCAATCAGCCCCAGCATTTT
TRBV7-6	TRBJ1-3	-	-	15	CASSAGQLSGNTIYF	TGTGCCAGCAGCGCCGGACAGCTCTCTGGAAACACCATATATTTT